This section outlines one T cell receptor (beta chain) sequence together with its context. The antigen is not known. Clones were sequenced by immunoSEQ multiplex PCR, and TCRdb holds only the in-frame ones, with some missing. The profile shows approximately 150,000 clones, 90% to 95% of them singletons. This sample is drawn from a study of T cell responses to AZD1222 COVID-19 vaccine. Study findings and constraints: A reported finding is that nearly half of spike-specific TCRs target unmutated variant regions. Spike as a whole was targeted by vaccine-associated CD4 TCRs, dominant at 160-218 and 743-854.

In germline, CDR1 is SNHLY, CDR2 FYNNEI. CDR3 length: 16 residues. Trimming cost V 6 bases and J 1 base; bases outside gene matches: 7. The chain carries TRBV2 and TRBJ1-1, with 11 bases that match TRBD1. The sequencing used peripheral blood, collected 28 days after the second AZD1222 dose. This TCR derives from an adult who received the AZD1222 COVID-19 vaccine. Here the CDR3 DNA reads TGTGCCAGCAGAGATCCGGGACAGGGGGGGAACACTGAAGCTTTCTTT. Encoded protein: CASRDPGQGGNTEAFF.